This entry lists 23 T cell receptor beta chains sequenced from one sample in a study of blood T cells in healthy people across ages. With a J-beta primer mix and a sample-barcoded 5' primer, a second PCR ran 7 to 11 cycles. TCRdb called the 5' RACE reads again in MiXCR, with one record for every CDR3 protein. The repertoire holds some 1.4 million distinct CDR3 sequences, with 40% to 50% as singletons. Material for sequencing was blood. The receptors were gathered from a woman aged 18-29 years in good health.

The rearrangement uses TRBV21-1 and TRBJ2-1. TRBV21-1 is noted as a pseudogene. This CDR3 region has 11 residues. The CDR3 region is CASSYIYEQFF. CDR3 DNA: TGTGCCAGCAGCTACATATACGAGCAGTTCTTC.

On this clonotype itself: Germline and junction disagree at one end, which may indicate a read error. In nucleotides, the CDR3 is TGCAGTGCTGCCATAGCGGGAGCTGCAGATACGCAATATTTT. This codes for CSAAIAGAADTQYF. This chain connects TRBV20-1 to TRBJ2-3; 9 nucleotides align to TRBD2. The CDR3 totals 14 residues. Germline CDR1 is DFQATT and CDR2 is SNEGSKA (reference sequence).

This clonotype was recorded a few times. The genes are TRBV5-1 and TRBJ2-3; 7 nucleotides align to TRBD1. From germline, CDR1 is SGHRS and CDR2 YFSETQ. With 4 bases clipped from V and 4 bases from J, the junction kept 6 bases outside the gene matches. The CDR3 contains 14 residues. The DNA of the CDR3 is TGCGCCAGCAGCCTCACGACAGGGTCAGATACGCAGTATTTT. Translating gives CASSLTTGSDTQYF.

J is TRBJ2-1 and V is TRBV7-9; the D call may be TRBD1 or TRBD2 (5 bases each). The closer fit of TRBJ2-7 to the DNA end suggests the J call may be wrong. CDR3 length equals 15 residues. Germline values: CDR1 SEHNR, CDR2 FQNEAQ (reference sequence). CDR3 bases: TGTGCCAGCAGCCCTGGGACGTTTTCCTACAATGAGCAGTACTTC. Translated: CASSPGTFSYNEQYF.

In this sample, this clonotype turned up a few times. The genes are TRBV3-1 and TRBJ2-7, with 7 nucleotides matching TRBD1. The CDR3 is 15 amino acids. The germline gives CDR1 LGHDT, CDR2 YNNKEL (reference sequence). J was trimmed by 3 bases and V by 1 base; bases with no gene match: 6. Here the CDR3 reads CASSQGTQGNYEQYF. In nucleotides, the CDR3 is TGTGCCAGCAGCCAAGGTACACAGGGGAACTACGAGCAGTACTTC.

The chain is built from TRBV5-5 and TRBJ2-6; a weak D match, TRBD1 (6 bases). The germline V and J ends were trimmed by 1 base and 0 bases, with 17 bases remaining between them. Germline lookup yields CDR1 SGHKS and CDR2 YYEKEE (reference sequence). The CDR3 covers 19 residues. This CDR3 reads CASSLIFGTPSSGANVLTF. The CDR3 DNA follows: TGTGCCAGCAGCTTGATCTTCGGGACACCGTCCTCTGGGGCCAACGTCCTGACTTTC. Based on the CDR3 plus reference TRBV5-5 and TRBJ2-6, the full variable domain is DAGVTQSPTHLIKTRGQQVTLRCSPISGHKSVSWYQQVLGQGPQFIFQYYEKEERGRGNFPDRFSARQFPNYSSELNVNALLLGDSALYLCASSLIFGTPSSGANVLTFGAGSRLTVL.

V gene TRBV7-6 combines with J gene TRBJ2-1, with D perhaps matching TRBD2 (5 bases). There are 15 residues in the CDR3. Trimming cost V 5 bases and J 5 bases, with 16 bases left between them. Germline CDR1 is SGHVS and CDR2 is FNYEAQ. The CDR3 region is CASSRGPDTDNEQFF. The CDR3 coding sequence is TGTGCCAGCAGCCGCGGGCCCGATACGGACAATGAGCAGTTCTTC.

This chain uses TRBV5-1 with TRBJ2-7; D remains ambiguous. Germline CDR1 and CDR2: SGHRS and YFSETQ. The CDR3 spans 15 residues. Trimming left V 0 bases short and J 7 bases short, with 17 bases between. The CDR3 region is CASSLARSSLGEQYF. Written as DNA, the CDR3 is TGCGCCAGCAGCTTGGCTAGGAGCAGTCTCGGGGAGCAGTACTTC. The entire variable domain, with the rest obtained from reference TRBV5-1 and TRBJ2-7, is as follows: KAGVTQTPRYLIKTRGQQVTLSCSPISGHRSVSWYQQTPGQGLQFLFEYFSETQRNKGNFPGRFSGRQFSNSRSEMNVSTLELGDSALYLCASSLARSSLGEQYFGPGTRLTVT.

This clonotype has more than one count but fewer than ten. The DNA for the CDR3 is TGCGCCAGCAGCTCGGTAGACCTTTACGAGCAGTACTTC. Translation: CASSSVDLYEQYF. The chain couples TRBV5-1 to TRBJ2-5, with D unclear. With the DNA end fitting TRBJ2-7 better, the J assignment may be wrong. CDR1 and CDR2 (germline): SGHRS, YFSETQ. The CDR3 has 13 amino acids.

V gene TRBV7-2 combines with J gene TRBJ1-2; D unclear. V was clipped by 5 bases and J by 0 bases, with 13 bases between them. The V gene's germline CDR1 is SGHTA and CDR2 FQGNSA. The CDR3 runs to 15 residues. The CDR3 is CASSIYTDSNYGYTF. DNA of the CDR3: TGTGCCAGCAGCATCTACACAGACTCTAACTATGGCTACACCTTC.

The CDR3: CSVLRGVGETQYF. In DNA form, the CDR3 reads TGCAGCGTTCTTAGGGGGGTCGGAGAGACCCAGTACTTC. This chain joins TRBV29-1 and TRBJ2-5; D tentatively fits TRBD1 or TRBD2 (6 bases each). V was cut by 5 bases and J by 4 bases, with 14 bases left in between. Germline V lookup: CDR1 SQVTM, CDR2 ANQGSEA. This CDR3 contains 13 residues.

The chain recombines TRBV7-2 with TRBJ2-3; 8 bases agree with TRBD2. The CDR3 consists of 15 residues. The junction had 9 bases not matched to a gene; V was cut back by 5 bases and J by 5 bases. CDR1 is SGHTA and CDR2 is FQGNSA in the germline V gene. The CDR3, as DNA: TGTGCCAGCAGCCGGCGGGAGGCCGGGCGAGATACGCAGTATTTT. This translates into CASSRREAGRDTQYF.

The chain has TRBV5-1 and TRBJ2-1; D uncertain. V was pared by 2 bases and J by 0 bases, with 6 bases between. The CDR3 contains 14 residues. Looked up from germline, CDR1 is SGHRS and CDR2 is YFSETQ. The CDR3 reads CASSLQTSYNEQFF. Here the CDR3 DNA reads TGCGCCAGCAGCTTACAGACCTCCTACAATGAGCAGTTCTTC.

V and J are TRBV4-1 and TRBJ1-5; D gene uncertain. Trimming shortened V by 0 bases and J by 1 base, and 16 bases separated the two germline ends. The CDR3 totals 18 residues. Germline CDR1 and CDR2: MGHRA and YSYEKL. CDR3 sequence (DNA): TGCGCCAGCAGCCAAGAACCCCAGGTTGTGGTCAGCAATCAGCCCCAGCATTTT. Amino acid sequence: CASSQEPQVVVSNQPQHF.

This rearrangement joins TRBV20-1 to TRBJ2-5; no reliable D call. This CDR3 has 13 amino acids. CDR1 DFQATT and CDR2 SNEGSKA come from the germline V gene (reference sequence). Trimming cost V 0 bases and J 0 bases, with 5 bases left between them. CDR3: CSARDSNQETQYF. For the CDR3, the DNA is TGCAGTGCTAGAGATTCCAACCAAGAGACCCAGTACTTC.

This chain joins TRBV24-1 and TRBJ2-1, with a possible D match to TRBD2 (6 bases). The germline V and J ends were trimmed by 4 bases and 10 bases, with 13 bases remaining between them. Germline V lookup: CDR1 KGHDR, CDR2 SFDVKD. CDR3 length equals 13 residues. CDR3 sequence: CATSESGTPEQFF. In nucleotides, the CDR3 is TGTGCCACCAGTGAATCCGGGACTCCGGAGCAGTTCTTC.

This clonotype was observed a single time. The rearrangement joins TRBV7-9 to TRBJ1-1; D remains unclear. Trimming left V 5 bases short and J 6 bases short, with 13 bases between. Germline loops: CDR1 SEHNR, CDR2 FQNEAQ (reference sequence). This CDR3 spans 13 amino acids. CDR3 protein: CASSPAFLAEAFF. Written as DNA, the CDR3 is TGTGCCAGCAGCCCGGCATTTCTCGCTGAAGCTTTCTTT.

This clonotype was counted once. V usage is TRBV20-1 and J usage is TRBJ1-3; 7 bases are a match to TRBD1. The CDR3 has 16 residues. J was trimmed by 0 bases and V by 5 bases; bases with no gene match: 10. Germline V gene lookup returns CDR1 DFQATT and CDR2 SNEGSKA (reference sequence). The CDR3 reads CSAEDRRKPSGNTIYF. As DNA, the CDR3 is TGCAGTGCTGAGGACAGGCGTAAACCCTCTGGAAACACCATATATTTT.

This clonotype was detected only a few times. The chain uses TRBV5-1 and TRBJ2-1; 14 nucleotides agree with TRBD2. Unmatched junction bases numbered 24, after V lost 4 bases and J lost 6 bases. The CDR3 consists of 22 residues. CDR1 SGHRS and CDR2 YFSETQ come from the germline V gene. The CDR3 sequence: CASSTDPTGSGTSGRLRNEQFF. The CDR3 DNA sequence: TGCGCCAGCAGCACCGACCCGACAGGGTCGGGGACTAGCGGGAGACTACGCAATGAGCAGTTCTTC.

The rearrangement joins TRBV3-1 to TRBJ2-1; D may be TRBD2 (6 bases). CDR1 and CDR2 (germline): LGHDT, YNNKEL (reference sequence). This CDR3 contains 16 residues. The germline V and J ends were trimmed by 2 bases and 5 bases, with 16 bases remaining between them. The DNA for the CDR3 is TGTGCCAGCAGCCAACTATCCGGGACTTTGCACAATGAGCAGTTCTTC. Translated, it gives CASSQLSGTLHNEQFF.

The chain recombines TRBV9 with TRBJ2-1, with 7 nucleotides matching TRBD1. V was clipped by 3 bases and J by 2 bases; unmatched bases: 2. CDR1 and CDR2 from the germline V gene are SGDLS and YYNGEE. This CDR3 contains 14 residues. The CDR3 bases are TGTGCCAGCAGCGCGGGACAGACCTACAATGAGCAGTTCTTC. It specifies CASSAGQTYNEQFF.

The table lists this clonotype with a few counts. This sequence joins TRBV30 and TRBJ2-7, with a tentative D call TRBD1 (6 bases). The CDR3 totals 12 residues. V lost 6 bases, J lost 3 bases, and 12 bases lay in between. Germline CDR1 is GTSNPN and CDR2 is SVGIG (reference sequence). The CDR3 region is CACSDRHYEQYF. DNA of the CDR3: TGTGCCTGTTCGGACAGACACTACGAGCAGTACTTC.

J is TRBJ1-4 and V is TRBV27; TRBD1 is a possible D gene (5 bases). The germline CDR1 and CDR2 sequences are MNHEY and SMNVEV (reference sequence). V shed 1 base and J shed 7 bases, with 13 bases lying between them. This CDR3 has 15 residues. CDR3 coding DNA: TGTGCCAGCAGTTTATATGGCGGGGGTGGTGAAAAACTGTTTTTT. This encodes CASSLYGGGGEKLFF.